These T cell receptor beta chains were read from a single sample in a study of metastatic and nonmetastatic thyroid tumors. From the PCR reads, TCRdb re-called clones with MiXCR. The sample lists some 40,000 clones, 20% to 25% occurring once. The source material was tumor tissue. All receptors derive from a female donor with papillary thyroid cancer or a benign thyroid nodule (not recorded which). Some clones in this sample may be carry-over from other donors' samples. CDR3s include the opening cysteine and the closing phenylalanine or tryptophan. Each record gives: J gene, CDR3 length, clone size, V gene, D gene, CDR3 protein, CDR3 DNA. A D gene is named only where the DNA matches it firmly. Only part of the rows carry a size: once, few, many, or a class if the clone is expanded.

J: TRBJ2-1
length: 13
size: many
V: TRBV6-4
D: -
CDR3: CASSTGTENEQFF
DNA: TGTGCCAGCAGTACCGGGACGGAAAATGAGCAGTTCTTC

J: TRBJ1-5
length: 14
size: -
V: TRBV6-2/TRBV6-3
D: -
CDR3: CASSYIRGSEPQHF
DNA: TGTGCCAGCAGTTACATCCGGGGGTCGGAACCCCAGCATTTT

J: TRBJ1-1
length: 12
size: many
V: TRBV20-1
D: -
CDR3: CRIGQPNTEAFF
DNA: TGCAGAATCGGACAACCGAACACTGAAGCTTTCTTT

J: TRBJ2-1
length: 17
size: -
V: TRBV6-5
D: TRBD2
CDR3: CASSYTGTSGIFGEQFF
DNA: TGTGCCAGCAGTTATACCGGGACTAGCGGGATATTCGGTGAGCAGTTCTTC

J: TRBJ2-7
length: 17
size: -
V: TRBV20-1
D: TRBD2
CDR3: CSAPNPGTSGGVYEQYF
DNA: TGCAGTGCTCCAAATCCCGGGACTAGCGGGGGTGTCTACGAGCAGTACTTC

J: TRBJ2-3
length: 13
size: few
V: TRBV6-5
D: -
CDR3: CASSYREGHTQYF
DNA: TGTGCCAGCAGTTACAGGGAAGGCCATACGCAGTATTTT

J: TRBJ2-7
length: 18
size: -
V: TRBV11-2
D: TRBD2
CDR3: CASSWETSGRDFGIEQYF
DNA: TGTGCCAGCAGCTGGGAGACTAGCGGGAGAGATTTCGGCATCGAGCAGTACTTC

J: TRBJ2-7
length: 15
size: few
V: TRBV12-3/TRBV12-4
D: -
CDR3: CASSLGQATSYEQYF
DNA: TGTGCCAGCAGTTTAGGCCAGGCTACCTCCTACGAGCAGTACTTC

J: TRBJ2-1
length: 13
size: -
V: TRBV6-1
D: -
CDR3: CASSEANRDEQFF
DNA: TGTGCCAGCAGTGAAGCCAACCGGGATGAGCAGTTCTTC

J: TRBJ2-7
length: 15
size: -
V: TRBV18
D: TRBD1
CDR3: CASSTSGQGAYEQYF
DNA: TGTGCCAGCTCAACGTCCGGACAGGGGGCCTACGAGCAGTACTTC

J: TRBJ2-2
length: 14
size: many
V: TRBV19
D: -
CDR3: CASTDRGNTGELFF
DNA: TGTGCCAGTACCGATCGGGGGAACACCGGGGAGCTGTTTTTT

J: TRBJ1-2
length: 14
size: -
V: TRBV6-2/TRBV6-3
D: TRBD1
CDR3: CASSYWDSLRGYTF
DNA: TGTGCCAGCAGTTACTGGGACAGCCTTCGGGGCTACACCTTC

J: TRBJ2-1
length: 15
size: -
V: TRBV6-2/TRBV6-3
D: TRBD2
CDR3: CAISWTSEDYNEQFF
DNA: TGTGCCATCAGTTGGACTAGCGAGGACTACAATGAGCAGTTCTTC

J: TRBJ1-1
length: 13
size: -
V: TRBV20-1
D: TRBD1
CDR3: CSASIGTGREAFF
DNA: TGCAGTGCTAGCATAGGGACAGGGCGCGAAGCTTTCTTT

J: TRBJ1-5
length: 12
size: -
V: TRBV30
D: -
CDR3: CACGSLDQPQHF
DNA: TGTGCCTGTGGCAGCTTGGATCAGCCCCAGCATTTT

J: TRBJ2-7
length: 14
size: -
V: TRBV10-3
D: TRBD1
CDR3: CATNWGQGIYEQYF
DNA: TGTGCCACAAATTGGGGACAGGGGATATACGAGCAGTACTTC

J: TRBJ2-1
length: 20
size: once
V: TRBV14
D: TRBD2
CDR3: CASSPTSWTSGRGLYNEQFF
DNA: TGTGCCAGCAGTCCCACTTCTTGGACTAGCGGGAGGGGCCTCTACAATGAGCAGTTCTTC

J: TRBJ2-1
length: 12
size: few
V: TRBV2
D: -
CDR3: CATPSGVEEQFF
DNA: TGTGCCACCCCCTCAGGGGTGGAGGAGCAGTTCTTC

J: TRBJ2-7
length: 16
size: -
V: TRBV11-2
D: -
CDR3: CASSPPRVGSGYEQYF
DNA: TGTGCCAGCAGCCCCCCCCGAGTGGGTAGCGGTTACGAGCAGTACTTC